Shown below are 21 T cell receptor beta chains from a single sample sequenced in a study of post-analysis software for immune sequencing data. Points from the study as a whole: Roughly five TRBV segments appeared more often in patients than in controls, and TRBV5-6, TRBV5-1 and TRBV20-1 were among these.

TCR beta cDNA libraries included unique molecular identifiers. TCRdb fed the PCR reads into MiXCR, producing one record per CDR3 protein. The sample carries about 620,000 distinct CDR3 sequences, roughly 47% recorded once. For these receptors, no antigen is known. Sequencing input: blood. These TCRs come from a girl between 5 and 17 years old with multiple sclerosis.

V and J are TRBV12-3 or TRBV12-4 and TRBJ2-3; D perhaps matches TRBD1 (5 bases). This CDR3 comprises 14 residues. Trimming cost V 7 bases and J 0 bases, with 11 bases left between them. This CDR3 reads CASTQTASTDTQYF. The CDR3 region has the DNA TGTGCCAGCACCCAGACAGCAAGCACAGATACGCAGTATTTT.

The CDR3 DNA reads as TGTGCCAGCAGTTTAGCAGGGGCTGGCTACACCTTC. Translated, it gives CASSLAGAGYTF. The chain employs TRBV12-3 or TRBV12-4 and TRBJ1-2; TRBD1 might be the D (5 bases). Trimming removed 0 bases at V and 7 bases at J, with 6 bases between. This CDR3 has 12 residues.

V usage is TRBV28 and J usage is TRBJ2-4; 11 bases align to TRBD1. V shed 3 bases and J 6 bases; nucleotides not matched to a gene: 1. This CDR3 is built from 14 residues. Per the germline V gene, CDR1 is MDHEN and CDR2 is SYDVKM. The CDR3 DNA follows: TGTGCCAGCAGTTTGGGACAGGGGGTAAACATTCAGTACTTC. Amino acids: CASSLGQGVNIQYF. The whole variable domain, filled in from reference TRBV28 and TRBJ2-4, reads DVKVTQSSRYLVKRTGEKVFLECVQDMDHENMFWYRQDPGLGLRLIYFSYDVKMKEKGDIPEGYSVSREKKERFSLILESASTNQTSMYLCASSLGQGVNIQYFGAGTRLSVL.

With respect to this clonotype: The junction departs from germline at one end; a sequencing error may be responsible. V gene TRBV12-3 or TRBV12-4 combines with J gene TRBJ2-3, with D possibly being TRBD1 or TRBD2 (5 bases each). The CDR3 has 14 amino acids. CDR3 protein: CASSDEGISDAQYF. CDR3 nucleotides: TGTGCCAGCAGTGACGAGGGGATTTCAGATGCGCAGTATTTT.

The chain employs TRBV7-9 and TRBJ2-5, with D perhaps TRBD1 or TRBD2 (6 bases each). The germline gives CDR1 SEHNR, CDR2 FQNEAQ (reference sequence). CDR3 size: 15 residues. With 5 bases removed from V and 5 bases from J, the gap between germline ends came to 18 bases. The CDR3 loop reads CASSLEGGRRETQYF. CDR3 nucleotides: TGTGCCAGCAGCCTAGAGGGGGGCAGGCGGGAGACCCAGTACTTC.

The chain combines TRBV25-1 with TRBJ1-6, with TRBD1 matching over 8 bases. CDR3 length: 14 amino acids. V gave up 4 bases and J gave up 13 bases; unmatched junction bases: 9. CDR1 is MGHDK and CDR2 is SYGVNS in the germline V gene. The DNA of the CDR3 is TGTGCCAGCAGTGTAACCCAGGGGGCGGCTCCCCTCCACTTT. Translation gives CASSVTQGAAPLHF.

This clonotype has just a few counts. This rearrangement joins TRBV5-1 to TRBJ2-1, with D unclear. CDR3 size: 12 residues. The V and J ends lost 3 bases and 8 bases respectively, with 9 bases between them. Looked up from germline, CDR1 is SGHRS and CDR2 is YFSETQ. CDR3: CASSWIVDEQFF. The CDR3 DNA is TGCGCCAGCAGCTGGATTGTGGATGAGCAGTTCTTC. Variable domain in full (rest from reference TRBV5-1 and TRBJ2-1): KAGVTQTPRYLIKTRGQQVTLSCSPISGHRSVSWYQQTPGQGLQFLFEYFSETQRNKGNFPGRFSGRQFSNSRSEMNVSTLELGDSALYLCASSWIVDEQFFGPGTRLTVL.

This rearrangement joins TRBV20-1 to TRBJ2-7, with 7 bases that match TRBD2. This CDR3 region has 14 residues. Germline V CDR1 and CDR2: DFQATT, SNEGSKA (reference sequence). J was trimmed by 3 bases and V by 6 bases; bases with no gene match: 11. The CDR3 DNA is TGCAGTGCCCCGATGGGGGGGATACGCTACGAGCAGTACTTC. Amino acid sequence: CSAPMGGIRYEQYF.

CDR3 sequence reads: CSASLLAGDEQYF. The CDR3 DNA follows: TGCAGTGCTAGCCTTCTAGCGGGGGACGAGCAGTACTTC. This rearrangement joins TRBV20-1 to TRBJ2-7; 10 positions agree with TRBD2. The V and J ends lost 3 bases and 5 bases, in that order; junction bases with no gene match: 4. Germline-derived CDR1 and CDR2 are DFQATT and SNEGSKA (reference sequence). This CDR3 is 13 amino acids long.

The rearrangement links TRBV12-3 or TRBV12-4 to TRBJ1-2; D is possibly TRBD1 (6 bases). The CDR3 spans 14 residues. V was cut by 7 bases and J by 0 bases, with 12 bases left in between. The CDR3 reads CASTLTGPNYGYTF. Here the CDR3 DNA reads TGTGCCAGCACCCTGACAGGACCTAACTATGGCTACACCTTC.

This clonotype was seen more than once but under ten times. The chain links TRBV20-1 to TRBJ2-5, with 8 nucleotides matching TRBD2. With 7 bases clipped from V and 1 base from J, the junction kept 2 bases outside the gene matches. From germline, CDR1 is DFQATT and CDR2 SNEGSKA (reference sequence). CDR3 length: 12 residues. The CDR3 nucleotides read TGCAGTGGCGGGGGGCCCCAAGAGACCCAGTACTTC. This gives the protein CSGGGPQETQYF.

The rearrangement links TRBV5-1 to TRBJ2-5, with 8 nucleotides matching TRBD1. CDR3 size: 14 residues. The trim removed 4 bases at V and 2 bases at J, leaving 4 bases unmatched. CDR1 and CDR2 (germline): SGHRS, YFSETQ. This CDR3 reads CASSRDRSQETQYF. In DNA form, the CDR3 reads TGCGCCAGCAGCCGGGACAGGAGTCAAGAGACCCAGTACTTC.

The rearrangement links TRBV6-6 to TRBJ2-5; D might be TRBD1 (6 bases). V was trimmed by 6 bases and J by 3 bases, leaving 11 bases between them. The CDR3 is 13 residues long. Looked up from germline, CDR1 is MNHNY and CDR2 is SVGAGI (reference sequence). The DNA of the CDR3 is TGTGCCAGCAGCCGGACAGCTAAAGAGACCCAGTACTTC. This encodes CASSRTAKETQYF.

This clonotype was observed a few times. This chain uses TRBV9 with TRBJ1-1, with D perhaps TRBD1 (6 bases). V dropped 5 bases and J dropped 8 bases, with 13 bases sitting between them. This CDR3 region has 12 residues. Germline V gene data show CDR1 as SGDLS and CDR2 as YYNGEE. The CDR3 protein is CASRKGDGEAFF. DNA for the CDR3: TGTGCCAGCAGGAAGGGGGATGGGGAAGCTTTCTTT.

V gene TRBV20-1 combines with J gene TRBJ2-1; D perhaps matches TRBD1 (6 bases). The CDR3 extends over 16 amino acids. Germline CDR1 is DFQATT and CDR2 is SNEGSKA (reference sequence). V lost 6 bases, J lost 3 bases, and 21 bases lay in between. CDR3 coding DNA: TGCAGTGCCCTTCTACCGGACAGCGTATACTACAATGAGCAGTTCTTC. Its protein product is CSALLPDSVYYNEQFF.

This clonotype was seen a handful of times. The V gene is TRBV28, the J gene TRBJ1-1; D gene ambiguous. This CDR3 contains 15 residues. The germline gives CDR1 MDHEN, CDR2 SYDVKM. The V and J ends lost 8 bases and 1 base respectively, with 17 bases between them. CDR3 bases: TGTGCCAGCTCCGAGATGGGGAACAAGAACACTGAAGCTTTCTTT. Residues: CASSEMGNKNTEAFF. Supplemented by reference TRBV28 and TRBJ1-1, the full variable domain reads DVKVTQSSRYLVKRTGEKVFLECVQDMDHENMFWYRQDPGLGLRLIYFSYDVKMKEKGDIPEGYSVSREKKERFSLILESASTNQTSMYLCASSEMGNKNTEAFFGQGTRLTVV.

The genes are TRBV7-2 and TRBJ1-5; D unclear. Germline CDR1 reads SGHTA; CDR2 reads FQGNSA. This CDR3 has 13 amino acids. Trimming removed 5 bases from V and 7 bases from J, with 12 bases in between. CDR3 protein: CASSPSGVQPQHF. Here the CDR3 DNA reads TGTGCCAGCAGCCCGAGCGGGGTGCAGCCCCAGCATTTT.

The V call is TRBV5-4, the J call TRBJ2-1, with 11 positions matching TRBD2. V shed 4 bases and J 1 base; nucleotides not matched to a gene: 13. In germline, CDR1 is SGHNT, CDR2 YYREEE (reference sequence). This CDR3 spans 19 amino acids. Written as DNA, the CDR3 is TGTGCCAGCAGCCAGTGGGGGACTAGCGGAGCCGGATCCTACAATGAGCAGTTCTTC. This translates into CASSQWGTSGAGSYNEQFF. Complete variable domain (other parts from reference TRBV5-4 and TRBJ2-1): ETGVTQSPTHLIKTRGQQVTLRCSSQSGHNTVSWYQQALGQGPQFIFQYYREEENGRGNFPPRFSGLQFPNYSSELNVNALELDDSALYLCASSQWGTSGAGSYNEQFFGPGTRLTVL.

J is TRBJ2-1 and V is TRBV7-3, with TRBD2 matching 8 bases. V lost 4 bases and J lost 2; bases outside the gene matches: 4. Germline values: CDR1 SGHTA, CDR2 FQGTGA. This CDR3 spans 15 amino acids. CDR3: CASSSTGLAYNEQFF. The CDR3 nucleotides are TGTGCCAGCAGCTCCACGGGACTAGCCTACAATGAGCAGTTCTTC.

This rearrangement joins TRBV12-3 or TRBV12-4 to TRBJ2-1; 8 nucleotides align to TRBD1. V dropped 7 bases and J dropped 12; count of bases not matched to a gene: 8. CDR3 length: 12 residues. Here the CDR3 DNA reads TGTGCCAGCAATATCGACAGGGGATTGCAGTTCTTC. This translates into CASNIDRGLQFF.

The J gene is TRBJ2-1, the V gene TRBV20-1; 7 bases align to TRBD2. The junction had 7 bases not matched to a gene; V was cut back by 6 bases and J by 2 bases. The CDR3 has 14 residues. Per germline, CDR1 DFQATT and CDR2 SNEGSKA (reference sequence). This CDR3 reads CSAHWAGAYNEQFF. The CDR3 nucleotides are TGCAGTGCCCACTGGGCGGGGGCCTACAATGAGCAGTTCTTC.